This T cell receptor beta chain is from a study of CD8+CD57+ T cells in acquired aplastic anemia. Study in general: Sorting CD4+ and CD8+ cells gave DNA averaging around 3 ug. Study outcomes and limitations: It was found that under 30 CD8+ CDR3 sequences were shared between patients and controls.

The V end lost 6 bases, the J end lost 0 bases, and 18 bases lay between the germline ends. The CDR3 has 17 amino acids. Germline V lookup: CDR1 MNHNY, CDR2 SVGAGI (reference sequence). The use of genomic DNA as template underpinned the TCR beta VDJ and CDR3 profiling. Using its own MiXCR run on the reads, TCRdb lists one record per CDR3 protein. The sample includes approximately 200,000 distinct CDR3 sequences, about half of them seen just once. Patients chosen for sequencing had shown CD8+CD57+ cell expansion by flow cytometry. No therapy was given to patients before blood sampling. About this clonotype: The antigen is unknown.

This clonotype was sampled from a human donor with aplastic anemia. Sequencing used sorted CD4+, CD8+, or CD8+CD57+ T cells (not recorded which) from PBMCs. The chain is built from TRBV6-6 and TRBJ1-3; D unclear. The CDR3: CASSRMNQASSGNTIYF. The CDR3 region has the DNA TGTGCCAGCAGCAGGATGAACCAAGCCTCCTCTGGAAACACCATATATTTT.